This TCR beta chain comes out of a study of T cell responses to AZD1222 COVID-19 vaccine. Method: immunoSEQ multiplex PCR; TCRdb's copy keeps in-frame clones and lacks some. The sample contains some 130,000 clones, approximately 84% of which appear only once. This clone appeared a single time. Germline CDR1 SQVTM, CDR2 ANQGSEA. Trimming took off 6 bases at V and 5 bases at J, with 20 bases between the two ends. The length of the CDR3 is 15 residues. This rearrangement joins TRBV29-1 to TRBJ1-3; D might be TRBD1 (5 bases). This specimen was peripheral blood, taken on day 0 of AZD1222 vaccination. The receptor comes from an adult in good health. Here the CDR3 reads CSVLGGAISRNTIYF. CDR3 DNA sequence: TGCAGCGTCCTGGGAGGGGCGATCTCCAGAAACACCATATATTTT.